The rows below give T cell receptor beta chains drawn from one sample of a study of blood T cell repertoires in COVID-19. Sequencing was performed with immunoSEQ multiplex PCR; in TCRdb, only in-frame clones are kept and a portion is missing. The sample records approximately 120,000 clones, approximately 90% being singletons. Source material: peripheral blood. Receptors originate from a human donor in a cohort sampled during active COVID-19. The CDR3 runs from the conserved cysteine through the conserved F or W. Fields, in order: clone size, V gene, D gene, J gene, CDR3 protein, CDR3 DNA. The D gene is left open where the match is weak. Clone size appears in some rows only: once, few, many, or a class for an expanded clone.

>-|TRBV18|-|TRBJ1-1
CASSPQTSRAEAFF
TGTGCCAGCTCACCGCAGACCTCACGGGCTGAAGCTTTCTTT
>once|TRBV9|-|TRBJ2-7
CASSVVPGGNYEQYF
TGTGCCAGCAGCGTAGTTCCCGGCGGGAACTACGAGCAGTACTTC
>-|TRBV18|TRBD1|TRBJ2-5
CASSHPGTGGETQYF
TGTGCCAGCTCACATCCCGGGACAGGGGGCGAGACCCAGTACTTC
>-|TRBV13|-|TRBJ1-6
CASSLGQLNSPLHF
TGTGCCAGCAGCTTAGGACAGCTTAATTCACCCCTCCACTTT
>-|TRBV6-2/TRBV6-3|-|TRBJ1-2
CASSSRGGPLLGYTF
TGTGCCAGCAGTTCCCGAGGGGGACCTCTCCTTGGCTACACCTTC
>-|TRBV18|TRBD1|TRBJ2-7
CASSPPRGQGAGEQYF
TGTGCCAGCTCACCACCTAGGGGACAGGGGGCTGGGGAGCAGTACTTC
>-|TRBV5-6|-|TRBJ1-3
CASSLGQLFSGNTIYF
TGTGCCAGCAGCTTGGGACAGCTCTTCTCTGGAAACACCATATATTTT
>-|TRBV6-1|-|TRBJ2-3
CASSDLHSGVYTDTQYF
TGTGCCAGCAGTGATCTACACTCGGGAGTCTACACAGATACGCAGTATTTT
>-|TRBV5-6|-|TRBJ2-1
CASSVTGKQFF
TGTGCCAGCAGCGTAACAGGGAAGCAGTTCTTC
>few|TRBV10-3|-|TRBJ1-5
CAIRGGASQPQHF
TGTGCCATCAGGGGAGGGGCCAGTCAGCCCCAGCATTTT
>once|TRBV4-3|TRBD1|TRBJ1-1
CASSQLDRQNTEAFF
TGCGCCAGCAGCCAACTGGACAGGCAGAACACTGAAGCTTTCTTT
>-|TRBV7-9|-|TRBJ1-1
CASSYRGRDTEAFF
TGTGCCAGCAGCTACCGTGGGAGGGACACTGAAGCTTTCTTT
>-|TRBV7-3|-|TRBJ1-1
CASSLGGVNTEAFF
TGTGCCAGCAGCTTAGGGGGGGTGAACACTGAAGCTTTCTTT